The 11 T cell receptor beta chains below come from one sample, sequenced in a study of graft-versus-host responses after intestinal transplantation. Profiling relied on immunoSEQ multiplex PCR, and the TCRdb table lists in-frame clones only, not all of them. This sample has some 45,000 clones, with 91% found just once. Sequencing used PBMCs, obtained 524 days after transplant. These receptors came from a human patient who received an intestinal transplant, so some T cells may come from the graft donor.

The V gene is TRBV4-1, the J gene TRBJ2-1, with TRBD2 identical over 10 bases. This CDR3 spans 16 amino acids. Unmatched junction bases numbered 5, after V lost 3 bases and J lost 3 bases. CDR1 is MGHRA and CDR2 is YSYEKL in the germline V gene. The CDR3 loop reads CASSHTSGARYNEQFF. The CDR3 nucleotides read TGCGCCAGCAGCCACACTAGCGGGGCACGCTACAATGAGCAGTTCTTC.

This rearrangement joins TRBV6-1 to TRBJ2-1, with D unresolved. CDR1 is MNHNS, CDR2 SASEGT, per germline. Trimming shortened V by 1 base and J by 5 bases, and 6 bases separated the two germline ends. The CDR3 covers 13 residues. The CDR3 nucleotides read TGTGCCAGCAGTGAAGTGCAGGACAATGAGCAGTTCTTC. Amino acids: CASSEVQDNEQFF.

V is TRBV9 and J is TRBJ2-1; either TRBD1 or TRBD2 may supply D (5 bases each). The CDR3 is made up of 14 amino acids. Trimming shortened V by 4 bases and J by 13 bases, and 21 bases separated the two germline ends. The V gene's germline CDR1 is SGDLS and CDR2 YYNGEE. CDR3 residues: CASSPGYGAFLQFF. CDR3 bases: TGTGCCAGCAGCCCGGGGTACGGGGCGTTCCTCCAGTTCTTC.

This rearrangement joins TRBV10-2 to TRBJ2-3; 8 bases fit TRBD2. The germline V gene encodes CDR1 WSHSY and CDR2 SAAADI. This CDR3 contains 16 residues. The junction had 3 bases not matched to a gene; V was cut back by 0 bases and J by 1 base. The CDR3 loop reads CASSESAAGGTDTQYF. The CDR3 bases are TGCGCCAGCAGTGAGTCGGCAGCGGGAGGCACAGATACGCAGTATTTT.

As DNA, the CDR3 is TGTGCCACCAGCAGATTCCGAACAGGGGGAGAAGCTTTCTTT. It specifies CATSRFRTGGEAFF. The V gene is TRBV15, the J gene TRBJ1-1, with TRBD1 matching over 8 bases. Trimming at V came to 2 bases and at J to 8 bases, leaving 7 bases not matched to a gene. There are 14 residues in the CDR3. Germline loops: CDR1 LNHNV, CDR2 YYDKDF (reference sequence).

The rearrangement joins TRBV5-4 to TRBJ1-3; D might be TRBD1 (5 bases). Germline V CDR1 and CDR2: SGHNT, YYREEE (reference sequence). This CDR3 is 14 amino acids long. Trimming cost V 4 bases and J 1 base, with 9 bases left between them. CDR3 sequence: CASSLRGSGNTIYF. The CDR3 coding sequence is TGTGCCAGCAGCCTGAGGGGATCTGGAAACACCATATATTTT.

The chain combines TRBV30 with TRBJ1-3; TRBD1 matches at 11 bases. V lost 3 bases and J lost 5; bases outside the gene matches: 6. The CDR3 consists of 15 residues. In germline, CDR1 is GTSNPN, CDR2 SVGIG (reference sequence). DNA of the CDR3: TGTGCCTGGAGCAAGGACAGGGGGCTGAGAAACACCATATATTTT. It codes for CAWSKDRGLRNTIYF.

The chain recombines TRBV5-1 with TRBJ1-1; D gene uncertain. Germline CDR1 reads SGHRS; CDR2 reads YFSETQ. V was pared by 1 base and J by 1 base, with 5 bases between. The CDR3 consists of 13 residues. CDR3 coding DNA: TGCGCCAGCAGCTTGAGATCGAACACTGAAGCTTTCTTT. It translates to CASSLRSNTEAFF.

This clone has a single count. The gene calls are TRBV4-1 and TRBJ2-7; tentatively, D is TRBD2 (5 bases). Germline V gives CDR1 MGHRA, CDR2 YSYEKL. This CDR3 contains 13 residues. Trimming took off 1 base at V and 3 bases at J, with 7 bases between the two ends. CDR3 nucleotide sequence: TGCGCCAGCAGCCAAGTTCGGGGCTACGAGCAGTACTTC. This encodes CASSQVRGYEQYF.

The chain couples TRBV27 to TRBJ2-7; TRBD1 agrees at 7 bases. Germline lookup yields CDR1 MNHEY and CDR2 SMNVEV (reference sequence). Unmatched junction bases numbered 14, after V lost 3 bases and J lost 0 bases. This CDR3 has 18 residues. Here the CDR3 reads CASSLRGHGTESSYEQYF. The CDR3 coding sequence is TGTGCCAGCAGTTTGAGGGGGCACGGGACCGAGAGCTCCTACGAGCAGTACTTC.

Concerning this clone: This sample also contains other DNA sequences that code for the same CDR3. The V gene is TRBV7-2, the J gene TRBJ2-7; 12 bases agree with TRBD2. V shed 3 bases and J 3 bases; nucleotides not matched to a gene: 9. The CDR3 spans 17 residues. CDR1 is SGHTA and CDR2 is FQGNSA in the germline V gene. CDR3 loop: CASSLGPTSGRVYEQYF. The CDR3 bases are TGTGCCAGCAGCTTGGGTCCGACTAGCGGGAGAGTCTACGAGCAGTACTTC. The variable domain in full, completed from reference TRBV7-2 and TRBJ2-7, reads GAGVSQSPSNKVTEKGKDVELRCDPISGHTALYWYRQSLGQGLEFLIYFQGNSAPDKSGLPSDRFSAERTGGSVSTLTIQRTQQEDSAVYLCASSLGPTSGRVYEQYFGPGTRLTVT.